The 10 T cell receptor beta chains reported below all come from one sample, sequenced in a study of blood T cell repertoires in COVID-19. The repertoire was sequenced with immunoSEQ multiplex PCR; TCRdb's copy has only in-frame clones and lacks some. Of about 21,000 clones in the sample, about 78% were seen once. Sequences were obtained from peripheral blood. The receptors were gathered from a man aged 55 to 70 with active COVID-19.

The rearrangement uses TRBV11-2 and TRBJ1-4, with a tentative D call TRBD1 (5 bases). V lost 0 bases and J 8 bases, leaving 19 bases between the germline ends. CDR3 size: 17 residues. Looked up from germline, CDR1 is SGHAT and CDR2 is FQNNGV. As DNA, the CDR3 is TGTGCCAGCAGCTTAGAGCCGCAGGGCAAAAGGCTCGAAAAACTGTTTTTT. Residues: CASSLEPQGKRLEKLFF. Full variable domain (remainder filled in from reference TRBV11-2 and TRBJ1-4): EAGVAQSPRYKIIEKRQSVAFWCNPISGHATLYWYQQILGQGPKLLIQFQNNGVVDDSQLPKDRFSAERLKGVDSTLKIQPAKLEDSAVYLCASSLEPQGKRLEKLFFGSGTQLSVL.

The chain is built from TRBV5-1 and TRBJ2-7; D ambiguous. CDR1 is SGHRS, CDR2 YFSETQ, per germline. The CDR3 is 14 residues long. Trimming shortened V by 1 base and J by 0 bases, and 8 bases separated the two germline ends. CDR3 coding DNA: TGCGCCAGCAGCTTGTCCGCGAGCTCCTACGAGCAGTACTTC. Encoded protein: CASSLSASSYEQYF.

This clone is classed as medium-sized (0.01 to 0.1%). The chain links TRBV4-1 to TRBJ2-1; 8 nucleotides line up with TRBD2. CDR3 length: 15 amino acids. Germline V lookup: CDR1 MGHRA, CDR2 YSYEKL. The V and J ends lost 0 bases and 4 bases, in that order; junction bases with no gene match: 2. The CDR3 protein is CASSQETSAYNEQFF. The CDR3 nucleotides read TGCGCCAGCAGCCAAGAGACTAGCGCATACAATGAGCAGTTCTTC.

This chain links TRBV25-1 with TRBJ2-5, with a tentative D call TRBD1 (5 bases). Germline V gene sequence: CDR1 MGHDK, CDR2 SYGVNS. Trimming cost V 3 bases and J 2 bases, with 19 bases left between them. CDR3 length: 17 amino acids. The CDR3 DNA is TGTGCCAGCAGTGACCCCCTTTTCCAGGGATGGCAAGAGACCCAGTACTTC. Encoded protein: CASSDPLFQGWQETQYF.

The CDR3: CASRNLYEQYF. In nucleotides, the CDR3 is TGCGCCAGCAGAAACCTATACGAGCAGTACTTC. The gene calls are TRBV5-1 and TRBJ2-7; D call uncertain. Trimming left V 5 bases short and J 4 bases short, with 7 bases between. The CDR3 is made up of 11 amino acids. CDR1 and CDR2 from the germline V gene are SGHRS and YFSETQ.

By share, this clone ranks as medium-sized (0.01 to 0.1%). The chain links TRBV9 to TRBJ2-1, with no clear D. V gave up 2 bases and J gave up 6 bases, with 3 bases separating them. This CDR3 is built from 11 residues. CDR1 is SGDLS and CDR2 is YYNGEE in the germline V gene. The CDR3 loop reads CASSVSNEQFF. DNA for the CDR3: TGTGCCAGCAGCGTGAGCAATGAGCAGTTCTTC.

This chain links TRBV5-6 with TRBJ1-2; D gene unclear. CDR1 and CDR2 from the germline V gene are SGHDT and YYEEEE. The CDR3 runs 15 residues. Trimming pared 1 base from V and 4 bases from J, leaving 14 bases between. The CDR3 reads CASSLTFSPSYGYTF. As DNA, the CDR3 is TGTGCCAGCAGCTTGACTTTCTCTCCCTCCTATGGCTACACCTTC.

The J gene is TRBJ2-3, the V gene TRBV11-2; the match to TRBD2 covers 8 bases. V was clipped by 0 bases and J by 2 bases; unmatched bases: 10. The CDR3 has 18 amino acids. The germline CDR1 and CDR2 sequences are SGHAT and FQNNGV. CDR3 amino acids: CASSLDLDSGTHTDTQYF. CDR3 DNA sequence: TGTGCCAGCAGCTTAGACTTAGATAGCGGGACACACACAGATACGCAGTATTTT.

The chain carries TRBV6-5 and TRBJ2-7, with TRBD1 matching over 7 bases. This CDR3 has 14 residues. Germline assignment: CDR1 MNHEY and CDR2 SVGAGI. Losses at the gene ends were 6 bases for V and 5 bases for J; bases not matched to a gene: 10. CDR3 nucleotide sequence: TGTGCCAGCAGCCCAGACAGGGTCTCTAACGAGCAGTACTTC. It codes for CASSPDRVSNEQYF.

J is TRBJ2-1 and V is TRBV15; 7 bases fit TRBD2. Trimming at V came to 3 bases and at J to 12 bases, leaving 17 bases not matched to a gene. Germline CDR1 LNHNV, CDR2 YYDKDF (reference sequence). The CDR3 is 16 amino acids. The CDR3 region is CATSRDPGTTQNRQFF. Here the CDR3 DNA reads TGTGCCACCAGCAGGGACCCCGGGACTACCCAGAATCGGCAGTTCTTC.